Listed below are T cell receptor beta chains from one sample, sequenced in a study of shared clonotypes between healthy human individuals. Using immunoSEQ multiplex PCR, the repertoire was profiled, and TCRdb retains in-frame clones only, with some absent. The table includes about 490,000 clones, about 79% detected once. The sample taken for sequencing was PBMCs. All receptors derive from a woman aged 40 to 49 in good health. Some clones in this sample may be carry-over from other donors' samples. Both conserved end residues are part of each CDR3. D genes are given only for firm matches. A row's size may be missing; if present it is once, few, many or a size class.

J | D | V | size | CDR3 | DNA
TRBJ2-7 | . | TRBV4-3 | . | CASSPGGVAGHYYEQYF | TGCGCCAGCAGCCCCGGAGGGGTGGCGGGGCACTACTACGAGCAGTACTTC
TRBJ1-1 | . | TRBV9 | . | CASSVGVGNTEAFF | TGTGCCAGCAGCGTGGGGGTGGGGAACACTGAAGCTTTCTTT
TRBJ2-1 | TRBD2 | TRBV7-9 | . | CASSPGTNRVRVF | TGTGCCAGCAGCCCGGGGACTAATAGGGTTCGGGTCTTC
TRBJ1-5 | TRBD1 | TRBV2 | . | CASTTGVSNQPQHF | TGTGCCAGCACGACAGGGGTTAGCAATCAGCCCCAGCATTTT
TRBJ2-5 | TRBD1 | TRBV28 | . | CASNILGQGSGETQYF | TGTGCCAGCAACATACTGGGACAGGGTTCGGGCGAGACCCAGTACTTC
TRBJ2-5 | . | TRBV5-6 | . | CASSLYRSGETQYF | TGTGCCAGCAGCTTGTACAGGTCAGGAGAGACCCAGTACTTC
TRBJ2-5 | . | TRBV28 | many | CASSFLRETQYF | TGTGCCAGCAGTTTCTTAAGAGAGACCCAGTACTTC
TRBJ2-1 | . | TRBV10-3 | . | CAISVGRGGNEQFF | TGTGCCATCAGTGTTGGCAGGGGCGGCAATGAGCAGTTCTTC
TRBJ2-3 | TRBD2 | TRBV19 | . | CASSTLTGGPGSTDTQYF | TGTGCCAGTAGTACCCTTACGGGAGGGCCGGGTTCTACAGATACGCAGTATTTT
TRBJ1-1 | . | TRBV13 | . | CASSFPLVTEAFF | TGTGCCAGCAGCTTTCCCCTGGTCACTGAAGCTTTCTTT
TRBJ2-3 | TRBD1 | TRBV25-1 | many | CASSEMGTGTRTDTQYF | TGTGCCAGCAGTGAAATGGGGACAGGGACTCGCACAGATACGCAGTATTTT
TRBJ1-2 | TRBD1 | TRBV29-1 | . | CSVPSDRGTGYTF | TGCAGCGTTCCTAGCGACAGGGGGACTGGCTACACCTTC
TRBJ2-4 | . | TRBV7-3 | . | CASSLTSTGNIQYF | TGTGCCAGCAGCTTAACTTCCACGGGAAACATTCAGTACTTC
TRBJ2-3 | . | TRBV7-9 | few | CASSLGSGPTDTQYF | TGTGCCAGCAGCTTAGGCAGCGGCCCTACAGATACGCAGTATTTT
TRBJ1-5 | . | TRBV6-5 | many | CASSLEGSQPQHF | TGTGCCAGCAGTTTAGAGGGATCTCAGCCCCAGCATTTT
TRBJ2-2 | TRBD1 | TRBV6-4 | . | CASSISPGQGAGELFF | TGTGCCAGCAGCATATCCCCGGGACAGGGAGCCGGGGAGCTGTTTTTT
TRBJ2-7 | . | TRBV7-2 | . | CASSLEFTYRPSPYEQYF | TGTGCCAGCAGCTTAGAATTTACTTACCGTCCAAGCCCCTACGAGCAGTACTTC
TRBJ2-5 | TRBD2 | TRBV12-5 | . | CASGHGRGLQETQYF | TGTGCTAGTGGGCACGGAAGGGGACTACAAGAGACCCAGTACTTC
TRBJ2-1 | TRBD2 | TRBV18 | . | CASSPGLEASYNEQFF | TGTGCCAGCTCACCGGGACTAGAGGCTTCCTACAATGAGCAGTTCTTC
TRBJ2-2 | TRBD2 | TRBV6-6 | few | CASSYEGLVGTGELFF | TGTGCCAGCAGTTACGAAGGACTAGTGGGCACCGGGGAGCTGTTTTTT
TRBJ2-7 | TRBD1 | TRBV2 | . | CASRVTPGQAVGEQYF | TGTGCCAGCAGAGTGACACCGGGACAGGCGGTCGGGGAGCAGTACTTC
TRBJ1-4 | . | TRBV19 | medium-sized | CASSIGVSEEKLFF | TGTGCCAGTAGTATAGGGGTTTCTGAAGAAAAACTGTTTTTT